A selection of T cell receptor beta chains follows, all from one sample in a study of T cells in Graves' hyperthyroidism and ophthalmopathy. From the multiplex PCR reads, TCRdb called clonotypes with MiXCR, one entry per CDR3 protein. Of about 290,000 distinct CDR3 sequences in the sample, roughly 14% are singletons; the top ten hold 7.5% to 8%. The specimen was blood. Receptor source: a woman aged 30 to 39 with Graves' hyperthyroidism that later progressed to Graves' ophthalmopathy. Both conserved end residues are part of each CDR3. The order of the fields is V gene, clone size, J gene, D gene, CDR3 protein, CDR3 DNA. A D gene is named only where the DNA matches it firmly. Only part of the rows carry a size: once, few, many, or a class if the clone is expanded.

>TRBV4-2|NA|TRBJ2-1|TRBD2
CASSQASGSRNEQFF
TGTGCCAGCAGCCAAGCTAGCGGGAGCCGCAATGAGCAGTTCTTC
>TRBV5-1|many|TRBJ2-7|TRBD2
CASSLEGGSRHEQYF
TGCGCCAGCAGCTTGGAAGGCGGGAGTCGCCACGAGCAGTACTTC
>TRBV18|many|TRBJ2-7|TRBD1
CASSSGGTGTEQYF
TGTGCCAGCTCATCCGGGGGGACAGGGACCGAGCAGTACTTC
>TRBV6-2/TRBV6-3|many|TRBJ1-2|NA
CASRAGTFYGYTF
TGTGCCAGCAGAGCCGGGACATTCTATGGCTACACCTTC
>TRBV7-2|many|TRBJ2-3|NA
CASSPSRGTDTQYF
TGTGCCAGCAGCCCCAGTAGGGGCACAGATACGCAGTATTTT
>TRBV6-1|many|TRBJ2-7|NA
CASSPQVYEQYF
TGTGCCAGCAGTCCACAGGTTTACGAGCAGTACTTC
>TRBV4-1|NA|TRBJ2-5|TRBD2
CASSQKTSGQETQYF
TGCGCCAGCAGCCAGAAGACTAGCGGCCAAGAGACCCAGTACTTC
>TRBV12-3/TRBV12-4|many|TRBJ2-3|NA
CASSGRLEKVSTDTQYF
TGTGCCAGCAGTGGGAGACTCGAAAAAGTAAGCACAGATACGCAGTATTTT
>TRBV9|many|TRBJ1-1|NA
CASSTSGGPEAFF
TGTGCCAGCAGCACAAGCGGGGGGCCTGAAGCTTTCTTT
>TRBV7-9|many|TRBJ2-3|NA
CASSLGLAADTQYF
TGTGCCAGCAGCTTAGGGCTAGCAGCAGATACGCAGTATTTT
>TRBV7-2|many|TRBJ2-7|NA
CASSFDPLTYEQYF
TGTGCCAGCAGCTTCGACCCCTTGACCTACGAGCAGTACTTC
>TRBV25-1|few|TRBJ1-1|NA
CASSTRDDMNTEAFF
TGTGCCAGCAGTACTAGGGACGACATGAACACTGAAGCTTTCTTT
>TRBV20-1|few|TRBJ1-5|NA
CSARDSQPQHF
TGCAGTGCTAGAGATTCCCAGCCCCAGCATTTT
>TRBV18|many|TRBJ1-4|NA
CASSPPGNEKLFF
TGTGCCAGCTCACCACCAGGGAACGAAAAACTGTTTTTT
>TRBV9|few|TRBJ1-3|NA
CASSAPGTSGNTIYF
TGTGCCAGCAGCGCCCCCGGGACATCCGGAAACACCATATATTTT
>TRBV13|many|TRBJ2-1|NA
CASSLGIGNPPNEQFF
TGTGCCAGCAGCTTAGGTATTGGTAATCCCCCCAATGAGCAGTTCTTC
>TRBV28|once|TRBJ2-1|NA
CASSSKSGASYNEQFF
TGTGCCAGCAGCTCTAAATCAGGAGCCAGCTACAATGAGCAGTTCTTC
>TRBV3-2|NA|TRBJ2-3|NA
CASSRLAETDTQYF
TGTGCCAGCAGCCGACTAGCGGAGACAGATACGCAGTATTTT